This TCR beta chain derives from a study of T cell responses to AZD1222 COVID-19 vaccine (dated by TCRdb to the early 2020s). Some background on the complete study: AZD1222 recipients with second doses at about 4 weeks or about 12 weeks were pooled, because spike-specific TCR depth and breadth did not differ between schedules. A total of about 240 trial participants underwent TCR sequencing, of whom about 210 received two doses of AZD1222 and 26 received two doses of the MenACWY control vaccine. Enrollment into the trials was organized by age into subgroups of 18-55, 56-69 and 70-plus years, and those subgroups contained about 160, 30 and 59 TCR-sequenced participants, respectively.

Points the paper makes about the study in general: In the small 56-69-year group, the increase in depth fell short of significance, most likely because of low power. CD4 TCRs associated with the vaccine covered the entire spike protein, and the dominant responses were in regions 160-218 and 743-854. Participants were mostly white British and included more females than males, and it was suggested by the authors that clonal diversity may have been underestimated. Nearly half of unique spike-specific TCRs reportedly recognized epitopes outside regions mutated in the B.1.351 and B.1.1.7 variants. Because no day 14 peak-response samples were available, the repertoires could be characterized only after the peak T cell response. After two AZD1222 doses, both the breadth and the depth of spike-specific TCRs were significantly higher than at day 0 and than in MenACWY recipients. Conclusions about previously exposed vaccinees are limited, since just six AZD1222 recipients were seropositive for SARS-CoV-2 at baseline.

Reading from cysteine to phenylalanine, the CDR3 counts 13 amino acids. Left in the record is the CDR3 DNA by itself, 39 bases read in frame from the first base. Reading the germline V gene (reference sequence) gives CDR1 LNHNV and CDR2 YYDKDF. V is reduced by 9 bases and J by 0 bases, leaving a spacing of 9 bases between them. Of note for this clone: Its antigen is unknown. Qualities for individual bases were not recorded, and no much larger clone is one base off.

The CDR3 regions of human TCRbeta chains were analyzed by immunosequencing. The authors processed their data as follows. TCRs in the repertoires were compared against a reference library of SARS-CoV-2-specific TCRs that had been generated with the MIRA antigen-specificity platform. Breadth was defined as the fraction of unique TCRs that were SARS-CoV-2-associated. Depth was defined as the fraction of total T cells that were SARS-CoV-2-associated. Each spike-specific TCR was assigned to its reactive spike region and to a CD4 or CD8 class using the MIRA data. Log10-transformed breadth and depth values were compared by one-way ANOVA with Sidak's multiple comparisons tests. TCRdb took this table from immuneACCESS and kept in-frame rearrangements with V and J called. Such tables lack part of the clones; where checked against another copy, unresolved V genes explain under half of the gap, and the rest is unexplained. V, J and clone size are those of that table, while D and trimming were read from the DNA. This sample holds 100,000 to 110,000 clones; about 83% were observed only once. 15% to 20% of the sample is in the top ten clones.

The meaning of the sample's time point label: baseline before first vaccination. The vaccinee samples were drawn from two UK trials, COV001 and COV002, one of which was a single-blind randomized controlled phase 2/3 trial testing AZD1222 (ChAdOx1 nCoV-19) in healthy adults. Trial participant PBMC samples were collected at day 0 and day 28 after the second dose for TCRbeta chain sequencing. The TCR comes from an adult in good health. Here the chain combines TRBV15 and TRBJ1-5, with the D gene not confidently named. This material consisted of peripheral blood, taken on day 0 of AZD1222 vaccination. For the CDR3, the sequence is CATARGSNQPQHF. DNA sequence: TGTGCCACTGCCCGGGGTAGCAATCAGCCCCAGCATTTT.